Listed below are T cell receptor beta chains from one sample, sequenced in a study of OX40 agonist ivuxolimab in advanced cancers. The protocol was immunoSEQ multiplex PCR, while the TCRdb copy is restricted to in-frame clones and leaves out a portion. The sample lists tens of thousands of clones, 85% to 95% occurring once. Sequencing was performed on CD4+ or CD8+ T cells sorted from blood, taken in a trial of the OX40 agonist ivuxolimab. These receptors came from an adult with an advanced solid tumor such as melanoma, head and neck, liver or kidney cancer. The CDR3 runs from the conserved cysteine through the conserved F or W. Fields, in order: J gene, D gene, clone size, V gene, CDR3 DNA, CDR3 protein. A D gene is named only where the DNA matches it firmly. Part of the rows lack a size; the others show once, few, many or a class for expanded clones.

TRBJ1-2 | - | - | TRBV6-6 | TGTGCCAGCAGGTCGGGGAAGGGGGGCGAGGGCTATGGCTACACCTTC | CASRSGKGGEGYGYTF
TRBJ2-7 | - | once | TRBV2 | TGTGCCAGCGGGGTCACCTACGAGCAGTACTTC | CASGVTYEQYF
TRBJ1-2 | - | once | TRBV28 | TGTGCCAGCAGTCCCCGGACTAACTATGGCTACACCTTC | CASSPRTNYGYTF
TRBJ2-7 | - | - | TRBV6-5 | TGTGCCAGCAGTTACTCGTACGGGAGTGGGCCCGAGCAGTACTTC | CASSYSYGSGPEQYF
TRBJ2-1 | - | - | TRBV7-3 | TGTGCCAGCGGACTCGGAGGAGGGAAAGACGAGCAGTTCTTC | CASGLGGGKDEQFF
TRBJ2-7 | - | few | TRBV10-3 | TGTGCCATCAGAACAGGCTACGAGCAGTACTTC | CAIRTGYEQYF
TRBJ2-6 | - | once | TRBV7-9 | TGTGCCAGCGATAAGTCTGGGGCCAACGTCCTGACTTTC | CASDKSGANVLTF
TRBJ2-2 | - | - | TRBV4-2 | TGTGCCAGCACCGACCCGACCGGGGAGCTGTTTTTT | CASTDPTGELFF
TRBJ1-1 | - | - | TRBV28 | TGTGCCAGCAGGGGATACGGTGGAGGAATGAACACTGAAGCTTTCTTT | CASRGYGGGMNTEAFF
TRBJ1-1 | TRBD1 | - | TRBV19 | TGTGCCAGTAGTATCGATTACAGGGGGCAGGAGGCTTTCTTT | CASSIDYRGQEAFF
TRBJ2-4 | - | once | TRBV10-2 | TGCGCCAGCAGTGAACTAGCCAAAAACATTCAGTACTTC | CASSELAKNIQYF
TRBJ2-3 | - | - | TRBV28 | TGTGCCAGCAGTTTACAGGTCATCGGGTTAGGAGATACGCAGTATTTT | CASSLQVIGLGDTQYF
TRBJ2-7 | - | - | TRBV5-1 | TGCGCCAGCAGCTTGGAGTCTGCGGGCCAGCAGTACTTC | CASSLESAGQQYF
TRBJ2-2 | - | few | TRBV30 | TGTGCCTGGAGCCACGGCGTCGACCGCGGGGAGCTGTTTTTT | CAWSHGVDRGELFF
TRBJ1-5 | - | - | TRBV21-1 | TGTGCCAGCAGCAACGTCCACCCCCAGGAGTCGCCGCTTGCTACACGATATAGCAATCAGCCCCAGCATTTT | CASSNVHPQESPLATRYSNQPQHF
TRBJ2-3 | TRBD1 | - | TRBV5-6 | TGTGCCAGCAGCCGAGGACAGGGGGCAGATACGCAGTATTTT | CASSRGQGADTQYF
TRBJ2-3 | - | - | TRBV9 | TGTGCCAGCAGCCCCCGGGAGAGGGCGGGCGGAGATACGCAGTATTTT | CASSPRERAGGDTQYF
TRBJ2-1 | - | - | TRBV4-3 | TGCGCCAGCAGCCAAGACGCACGAACGGGCTCCTACAATGAGCAGTTCTTC | CASSQDARTGSYNEQFF
TRBJ1-3 | - | - | TRBV28 | TGTGCCAGCAGGAGAACAGGAGGGAACACCATATATTTT | CASRRTGGNTIYF
TRBJ2-5 | - | - | TRBV4-1 | TGCGCCAGCAGCCAAGTCGGAGGGGCCCCGGGGACCCAGTACTTC | CASSQVGGAPGTQYF
TRBJ2-7 | TRBD1 | - | TRBV28 | TGTGCCAGCACTTCCTGGGACAGGTCTCTCACGGGCTCCTACGAGCAGTACTTC | CASTSWDRSLTGSYEQYF
TRBJ1-4 | - | - | TRBV2 | TGTGCCAGCAGTGGGACAGCTCCAGCAACTAATGAAAAACTGTTTTTT | CASSGTAPATNEKLFF
TRBJ2-7 | - | - | TRBV18 | TGTGCCAGCTCACGGGAGTCCTATACTTCGGGGCAGTACTTC | CASSRESYTSGQYF
TRBJ1-2 | TRBD1 | - | TRBV5-1 | TGCGCCAGCAGCGCAGTAACCGGGACAGGCTATGGCTACACCTTC | CASSAVTGTGYGYTF
TRBJ2-6 | - | - | TRBV27 | TGTGCCAGCAGTCCCATTCGGGGTAGGGTAGTCAGCCAATCTGGGGCCAACGTCCTGACTTTC | CASSPIRGRVVSQSGANVLTF
TRBJ1-4 | - | - | TRBV18 | TGTGCCAGCTCAGAAGGGATAGGTGAAAAACTGTTTTTT | CASSEGIGEKLFF
TRBJ1-1 | - | - | TRBV7-9 | TGTGCCAGCTCAAGGGTCAGGGCAGAGAACACTGAAGCTTTCTTT | CASSRVRAENTEAFF
TRBJ1-2 | TRBD1 | once | TRBV10-3 | TGTGCCATCAGTGGACAGGGGGCGCATGGCTACACCTTC | CAISGQGAHGYTF
TRBJ2-7 | - | - | TRBV11-3 | TGTGCCAGCAGCTTACGCGTAGCCTACGAGCAGTACTTC | CASSLRVAYEQYF
TRBJ1-2 | TRBD1 | - | TRBV7-2 | TGTGCCAGCAGCATACAGGACAGGGGCTATGGCTACACCTTC | CASSIQDRGYGYTF
TRBJ2-7 | TRBD2 | - | TRBV9 | TGTGCCAGCAGCCCAAGGACTAGCGGGGCCGGCCTTAGCTCCTACGAGCAGTACTTC | CASSPRTSGAGLSSYEQYF
TRBJ2-7 | - | - | TRBV7-7 | TGTGCTAGCAGCGAAGCTGTGTCGGGGGGCTGGGACGAGCAGTACTTC | CASSEAVSGGWDEQYF
TRBJ2-7 | - | - | TRBV7-8 | TGTGCCAGCAGCTCGGAAGCCGCCTCCTACGAGCAGTACTTC | CASSSEAASYEQYF
TRBJ1-1 | - | - | TRBV5-6 | TGTGCCAGCAGCTTCCAGGGACACACGAACACTGAAGCTTTCTTT | CASSFQGHTNTEAFF
TRBJ2-5 | TRBD2 | - | TRBV18 | TGTGCCAGCTCACAGCCGGGACTAGCGTACCAAGAGACCCAGTACTTC | CASSQPGLAYQETQYF
TRBJ1-4 | - | - | TRBV6-6 | TGTGCCAGCACCGGTCCCGAAGAAAAACTGTTTTTT | CASTGPEEKLFF
TRBJ2-1 | TRBD2 | - | TRBV19 | TGTGCCAGTAGTACCTCGGGACTAGCGGGAGGGCCATCCTACAATGAGCAGTTCTTC | CASSTSGLAGGPSYNEQFF